These 8 T cell receptor beta chains were sequenced from one sample in a study of sequential checkpoint blockade in melanoma. Sequenced by immunoSEQ multiplex PCR; TCRdb stores in-frame clones only, minus some. The sample comprises roughly 10,000 clones, about 80% of which are singletons, and 14% rests with the top ten. Indicated treatment: randomized to nivolumab then ipilimumab (arm A) or the reverse (arm B). The specimen was CD8+ T cells sorted from blood (inferred from file names), collected from a patient given nivolumab and ipilimumab in sequence. The receptors were gathered from a human donor with melanoma.

The chain is built from TRBV11-2 and TRBJ1-3; D unresolved. Germline V gene sequence: CDR1 SGHAT, CDR2 FQNNGV. The CDR3 contains 14 residues. V was trimmed by 7 bases and J by 0 bases, leaving 10 bases between them. CDR3 protein: CASTYRSSGNTIYF. The DNA of the CDR3 is TGTGCCAGCACCTATCGGAGCTCTGGAAACACCATATATTTT.

The genes are TRBV27 and TRBJ1-2; the match to TRBD1 covers 7 bases. From germline, CDR1 is MNHEY and CDR2 SMNVEV (reference sequence). The J segment lost 3 bases and the V segment lost 3 bases, leaving 4 bases of the junction unmatched. This CDR3 contains 14 residues. The CDR3 is CASSLSGQYYGYTF. In nucleotides, the CDR3 is TGTGCCAGCAGTTTGTCGGGACAGTACTATGGCTACACCTTC.

The chain recombines TRBV4-1 with TRBJ2-5, with D perhaps matching TRBD2 (6 bases). The CDR3 is 14 amino acids. CDR1 is MGHRA, CDR2 YSYEKL, per germline. Trimming took off 4 bases at V and 5 bases at J, with 14 bases between the two ends. Here the CDR3 DNA reads TGCGCCAGCAGCCCCCCGAATGGGGGGGAGACCCAGTACTTC. Its protein is CASSPPNGGETQYF.

This clone occurred once. The chain uses TRBV14 and TRBJ1-2; 9 bases agree with TRBD1. The CDR3 consists of 13 residues. The ends lost 6 bases at V and 6 bases at J; junction bases unmatched: 5. Germline CDR1 SGHDN, CDR2 FVKESK. The CDR3 DNA is TGTGCCAGCAGTTACACAGGGGGCCATGGCTACACCTTC. It translates to CASSYTGGHGYTF.

In this sample, this clone turned up once. The J gene is TRBJ2-1, the V gene TRBV9; 8 nucleotides align to TRBD2. The CDR3 runs 15 residues. Germline loops: CDR1 SGDLS, CDR2 YYNGEE. The trim removed 4 bases at V and 4 bases at J, leaving 7 bases unmatched. This CDR3 is CASSSTGTSYNEQFF. The CDR3 DNA reads as TGTGCCAGCAGCTCAACCGGGACTAGTTACAATGAGCAGTTCTTC.

A few counts support this clone. The chain couples TRBV7-9 to TRBJ2-7; D is perhaps TRBD1 (6 bases). V shed 5 bases and J shed 6 bases, with 17 bases lying between them. Per the germline V gene, CDR1 is SEHNR and CDR2 is FQNEAQ (reference sequence). The CDR3 consists of 14 residues. CDR3 DNA: TGTGCCAGCAGCCCCTGGGACACCCATTCCGAGCAGTACTTC. Translated, it gives CASSPWDTHSEQYF.

On this clone: An end of the junction differs from the germline gene, which may be a read error. The chain couples TRBV7-6 to TRBJ1-1; 10 bases match TRBD1. CDR1 SGHVS and CDR2 FNYEAQ come from the germline V gene. There are 16 residues in the CDR3. CDR3 loop: CAGSLDRGQAHTEAFF. Here the CDR3 DNA reads TGTGCCGGCAGCTTAGACAGGGGGCAGGCACACACTGAAGCTTTCTTT. The variable domain in full, with the rest retrieved from reference TRBV7-6 and TRBJ1-1, is GAGVSQSPRYKVTKRGQDVALRCDPISGHVSLYWYRQALGQGPEFLTYFNYEAQQDKSGLPNDRFSAERPEGSISTLTIQRTEQRDSAMYRCAGSLDRGQAHTEAFFGQGTRLTVV.

The chain recombines TRBV14 with TRBJ2-7; D might be TRBD1 (6 bases). V was cut by 0 bases and J by 0 bases, with 24 bases left in between. Germline-derived CDR1 and CDR2 are SGHDN and FVKESK. The CDR3 spans 20 residues. This CDR3 reads CASSQDPPSPGESSSYEQYV. The DNA for the CDR3 is TGTGCCAGCAGCCAAGATCCCCCCTCCCCAGGGGAATCAAGCTCCTACGAGCAGTACGTC.